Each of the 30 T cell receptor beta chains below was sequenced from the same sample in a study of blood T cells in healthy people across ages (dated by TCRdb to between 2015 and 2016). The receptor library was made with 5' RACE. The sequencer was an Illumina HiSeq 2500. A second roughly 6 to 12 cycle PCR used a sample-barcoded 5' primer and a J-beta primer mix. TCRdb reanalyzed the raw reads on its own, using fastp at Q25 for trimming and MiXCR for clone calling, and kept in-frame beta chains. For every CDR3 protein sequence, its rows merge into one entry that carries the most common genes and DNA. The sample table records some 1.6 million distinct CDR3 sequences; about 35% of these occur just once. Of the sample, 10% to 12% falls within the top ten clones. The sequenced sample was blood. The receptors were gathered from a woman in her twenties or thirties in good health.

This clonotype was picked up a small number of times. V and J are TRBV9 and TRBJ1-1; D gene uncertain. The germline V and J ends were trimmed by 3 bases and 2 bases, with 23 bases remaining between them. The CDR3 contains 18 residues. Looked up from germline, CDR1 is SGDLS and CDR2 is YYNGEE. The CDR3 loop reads CASSAPREENHKNTEAFF. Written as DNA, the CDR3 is TGTGCCAGCAGCGCCCCCAGAGAGGAAAACCACAAAAACACTGAAGCTTTCTTT. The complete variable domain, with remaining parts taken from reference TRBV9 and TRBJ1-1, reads DSGVTQTPKHLITATGQRVTLRCSPRSGDLSVYWYQQSLDQGLQFLIQYYNGEERAKGNILERFSAQQFPDLHSELNLSSLELGDSALYFCASSAPREENHKNTEAFFGQGTRLTVV.

The CDR3 bases are TGTGCCAGCAGCGGGCATAGCGGGGGTACCTACAATGAGCAGTTCTTC. Translation: CASSGHSGGTYNEQFF. The chain carries TRBV9 and TRBJ2-1; 9 bases map to TRBD2. Germline CDR1 reads SGDLS; CDR2 reads YYNGEE. Losses at the gene ends were 3 bases for V and 2 bases for J; bases not matched to a gene: 6. The CDR3 runs 16 residues.

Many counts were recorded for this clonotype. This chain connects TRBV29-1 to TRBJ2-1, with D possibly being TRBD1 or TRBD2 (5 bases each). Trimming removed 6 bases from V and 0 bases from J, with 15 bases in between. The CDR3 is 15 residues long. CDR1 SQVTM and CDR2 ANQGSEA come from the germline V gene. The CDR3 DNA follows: TGCAGCGTCGACAGTGGGAGTAGCTCCTACAATGAGCAGTTCTTC. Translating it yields CSVDSGSSSYNEQFF.

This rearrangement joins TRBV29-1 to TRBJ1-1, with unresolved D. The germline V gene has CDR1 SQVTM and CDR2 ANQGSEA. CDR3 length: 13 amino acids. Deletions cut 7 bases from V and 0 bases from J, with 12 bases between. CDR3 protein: CSAEELMNTEAFF. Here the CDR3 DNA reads TGCAGCGCTGAGGAGCTCATGAACACTGAAGCTTTCTTT.

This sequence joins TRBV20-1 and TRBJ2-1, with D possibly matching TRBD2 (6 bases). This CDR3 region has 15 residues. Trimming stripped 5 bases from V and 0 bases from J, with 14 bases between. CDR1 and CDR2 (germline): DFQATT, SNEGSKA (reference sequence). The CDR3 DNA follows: TGCAGTGCTTGGGGGGAGTGGCTCTCCTACAATGAGCAGTTCTTC. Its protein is CSAWGEWLSYNEQFF.

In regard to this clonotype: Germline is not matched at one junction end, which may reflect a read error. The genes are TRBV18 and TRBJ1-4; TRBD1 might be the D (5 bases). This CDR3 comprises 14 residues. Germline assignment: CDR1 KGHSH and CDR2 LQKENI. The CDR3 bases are TGTGCCAGCTCTCCGAGGGGAACTAGTGAAAAACTGTTTTTT. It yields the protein CASSPRGTSEKLFF.

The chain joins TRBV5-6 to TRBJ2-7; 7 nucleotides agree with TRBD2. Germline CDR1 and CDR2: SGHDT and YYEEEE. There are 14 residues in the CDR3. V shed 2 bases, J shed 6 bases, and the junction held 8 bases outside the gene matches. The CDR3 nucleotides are TGTGCCAGCAGCTTCTTGGGAGGGCCATTCGAGCAGTACTTC. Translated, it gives CASSFLGGPFEQYF.

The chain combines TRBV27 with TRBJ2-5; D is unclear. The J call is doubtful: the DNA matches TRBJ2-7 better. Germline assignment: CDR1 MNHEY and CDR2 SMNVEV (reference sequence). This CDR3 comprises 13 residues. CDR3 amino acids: CASSLSIVYEQYF. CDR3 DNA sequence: TGTGCCAGCAGTTTATCTATCGTCTACGAGCAGTACTTC.

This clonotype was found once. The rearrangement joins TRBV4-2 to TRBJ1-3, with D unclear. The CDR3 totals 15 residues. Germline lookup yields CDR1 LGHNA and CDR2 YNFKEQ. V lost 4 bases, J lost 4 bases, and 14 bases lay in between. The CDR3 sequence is CASSRESGSGNTIYF. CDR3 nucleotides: TGTGCCAGCAGCCGAGAGAGCGGATCCGGAAACACCATATATTTT.

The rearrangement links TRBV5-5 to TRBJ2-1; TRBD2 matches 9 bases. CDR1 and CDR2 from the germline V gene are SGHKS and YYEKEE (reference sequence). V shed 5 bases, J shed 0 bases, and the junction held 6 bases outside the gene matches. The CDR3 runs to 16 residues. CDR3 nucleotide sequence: TGTGCCAGCAGTGTTCTAGCGGGGAGCTCCTACAATGAGCAGTTCTTC. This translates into CASSVLAGSSYNEQFF.

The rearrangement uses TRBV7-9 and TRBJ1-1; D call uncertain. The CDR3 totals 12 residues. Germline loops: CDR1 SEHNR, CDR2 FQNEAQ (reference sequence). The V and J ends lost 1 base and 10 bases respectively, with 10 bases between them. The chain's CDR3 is CASSLVTTAAFF. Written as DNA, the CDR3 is TGTGCCAGCAGCTTAGTAACAACAGCAGCTTTCTTT.

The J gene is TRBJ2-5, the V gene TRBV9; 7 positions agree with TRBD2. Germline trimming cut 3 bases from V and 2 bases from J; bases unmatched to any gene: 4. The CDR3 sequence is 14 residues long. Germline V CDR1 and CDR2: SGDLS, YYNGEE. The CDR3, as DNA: TGTGCCAGCAGCGCCGGACTAGGACAAGAGACCCAGTACTTC. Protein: CASSAGLGQETQYF.

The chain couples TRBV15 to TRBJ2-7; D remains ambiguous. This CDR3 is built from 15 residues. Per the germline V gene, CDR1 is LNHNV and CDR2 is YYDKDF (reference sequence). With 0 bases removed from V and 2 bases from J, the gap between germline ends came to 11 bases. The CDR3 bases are TGTGCCACCAGCAGAGATGGGCAGCGAGCCTACGAGCAGTACTTC. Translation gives CATSRDGQRAYEQYF.

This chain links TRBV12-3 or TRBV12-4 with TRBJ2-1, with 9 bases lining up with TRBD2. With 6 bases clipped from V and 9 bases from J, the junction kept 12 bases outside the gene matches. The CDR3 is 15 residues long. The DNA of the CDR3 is TGTGCCAGCAGCCCGGCGGGACTAGCCCACAGTGAGCAGTTCTTC. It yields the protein CASSPAGLAHSEQFF.

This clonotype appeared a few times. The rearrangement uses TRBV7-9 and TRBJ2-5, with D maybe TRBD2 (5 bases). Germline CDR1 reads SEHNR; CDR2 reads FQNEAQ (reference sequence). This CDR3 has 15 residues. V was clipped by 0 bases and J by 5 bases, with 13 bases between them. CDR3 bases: TGTGCCAGCAGCTTAGCTACTGGACTGGGGGAGACCCAGTACTTC. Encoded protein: CASSLATGLGETQYF.

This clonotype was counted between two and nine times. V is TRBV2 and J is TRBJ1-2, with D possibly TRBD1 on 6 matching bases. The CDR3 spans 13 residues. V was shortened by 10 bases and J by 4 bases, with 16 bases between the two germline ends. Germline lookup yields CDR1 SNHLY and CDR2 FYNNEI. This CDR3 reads CATQGQGPYGYTF. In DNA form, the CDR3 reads TGTGCCACCCAGGGGCAGGGGCCCTATGGCTACACCTTC.

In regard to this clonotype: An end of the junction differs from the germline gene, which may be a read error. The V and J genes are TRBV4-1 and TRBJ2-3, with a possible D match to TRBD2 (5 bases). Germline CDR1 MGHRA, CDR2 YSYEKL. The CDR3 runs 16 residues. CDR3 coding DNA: TGCGCCGGCAGCCAAGTGACGGGGTTAAGTACAGATACGCAGTATTTT. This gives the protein CAGSQVTGLSTDTQYF.

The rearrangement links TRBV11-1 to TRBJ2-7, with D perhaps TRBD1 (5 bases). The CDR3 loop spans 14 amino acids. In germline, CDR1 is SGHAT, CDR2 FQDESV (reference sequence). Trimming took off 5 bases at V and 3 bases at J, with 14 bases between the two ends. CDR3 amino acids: CASSDRRVSYEQYF. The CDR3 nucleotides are TGTGCCAGCAGCGATCGCAGGGTAAGCTACGAGCAGTACTTC.

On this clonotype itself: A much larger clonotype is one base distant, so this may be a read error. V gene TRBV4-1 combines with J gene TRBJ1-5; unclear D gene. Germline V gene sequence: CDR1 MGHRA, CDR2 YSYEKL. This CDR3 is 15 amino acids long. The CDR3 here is CVSSQDEGSNQPQHF. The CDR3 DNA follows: TGCGTCAGCAGCCAAGATGAAGGCAGCAATCAGCCCCAGCATTTT.

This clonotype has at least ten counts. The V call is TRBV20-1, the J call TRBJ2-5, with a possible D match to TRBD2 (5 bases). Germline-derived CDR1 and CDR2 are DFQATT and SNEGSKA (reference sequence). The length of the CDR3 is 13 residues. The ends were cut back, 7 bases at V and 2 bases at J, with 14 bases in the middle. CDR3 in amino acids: CSGKIGGQETQYF. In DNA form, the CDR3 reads TGCAGTGGGAAGATTGGCGGGCAAGAGACCCAGTACTTC.

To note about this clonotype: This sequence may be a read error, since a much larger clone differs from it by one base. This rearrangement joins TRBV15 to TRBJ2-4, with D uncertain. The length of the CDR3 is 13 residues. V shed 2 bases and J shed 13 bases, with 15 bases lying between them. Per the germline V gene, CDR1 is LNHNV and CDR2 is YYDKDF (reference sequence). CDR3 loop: CATSRPPSSGQYF. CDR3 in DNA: TGTGCCACCAGCAGACCACCTAGTTCCGGGCAGTACTTC. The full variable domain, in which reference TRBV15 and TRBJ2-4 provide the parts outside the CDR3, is DAMVIQNPRYQVTQFGKPVTLSCSQTLNHNVMYWYQQKSSQAPKLLFHYYDKDFNNEADTPDNFQSRRPNTSFCFLDIRSPGLGDTAMYLCATSRPPSSGQYFGAGTRLSVL.

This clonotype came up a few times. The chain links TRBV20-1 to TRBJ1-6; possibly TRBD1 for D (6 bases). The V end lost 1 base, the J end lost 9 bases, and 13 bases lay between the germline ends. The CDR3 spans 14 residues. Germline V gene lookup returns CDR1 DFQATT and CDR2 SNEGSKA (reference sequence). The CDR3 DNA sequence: TGCAGTGCTAGAGGGGGAGGGGGTAGTTCACCCCTCCACTTT. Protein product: CSARGGGGSSPLHF.

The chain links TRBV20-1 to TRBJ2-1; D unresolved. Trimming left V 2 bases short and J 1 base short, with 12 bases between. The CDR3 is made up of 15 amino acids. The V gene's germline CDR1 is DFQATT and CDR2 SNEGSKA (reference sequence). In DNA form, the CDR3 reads TGCAGTGCTAGAATGATAGCCGGATCCTACAATGAGCAGTTCTTC. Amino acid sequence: CSARMIAGSYNEQFF.

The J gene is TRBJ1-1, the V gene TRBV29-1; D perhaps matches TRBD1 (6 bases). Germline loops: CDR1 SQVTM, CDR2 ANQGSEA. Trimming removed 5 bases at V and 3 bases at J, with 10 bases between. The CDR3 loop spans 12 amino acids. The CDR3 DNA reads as TGCAGCGTTCCCAGGGGCGACACTGAAGCTTTCTTT. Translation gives CSVPRGDTEAFF.

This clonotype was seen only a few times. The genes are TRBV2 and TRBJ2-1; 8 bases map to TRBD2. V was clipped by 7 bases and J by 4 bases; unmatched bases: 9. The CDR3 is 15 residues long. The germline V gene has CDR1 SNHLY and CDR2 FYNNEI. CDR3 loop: CASIPGGVTYNEQFF. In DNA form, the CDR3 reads TGTGCCAGCATCCCGGGGGGGGTAACTTACAATGAGCAGTTCTTC.

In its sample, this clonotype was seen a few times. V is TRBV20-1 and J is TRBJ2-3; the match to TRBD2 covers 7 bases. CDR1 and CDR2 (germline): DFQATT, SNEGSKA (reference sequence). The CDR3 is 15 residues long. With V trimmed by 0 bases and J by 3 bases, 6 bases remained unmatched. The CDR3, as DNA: TGCAGTGCTAGAGATACCCCGGGGGGTACAGATACGCAGTATTTT. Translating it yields CSARDTPGGTDTQYF.

CDR3 region: CAWSVSPGTSTDTQYF. CDR3 nucleotides: TGTGCCTGGAGTGTATCCCCCGGGACCAGCACAGATACGCAGTATTTT. The chain has TRBV30 and TRBJ2-3; D is tentatively TRBD1 or TRBD2 (5 bases each). The CDR3 extends over 16 amino acids. The V and J ends lost 0 bases and 0 bases respectively, with 13 bases between them. Germline loops: CDR1 GTSNPN, CDR2 SVGIG (reference sequence).

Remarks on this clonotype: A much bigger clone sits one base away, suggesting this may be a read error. The chain's CDR3 is CAGSSGLAGGKPYEQYF. The CDR3 nucleotides read TGCGCCGGCAGCTCGGGACTAGCGGGAGGCAAACCCTACGAGCAGTACTTC. The gene calls are TRBV5-1 and TRBJ2-7; 15 bases match TRBD2. Germline-derived CDR1 and CDR2 are SGHRS and YFSETQ. The CDR3 covers 17 residues.

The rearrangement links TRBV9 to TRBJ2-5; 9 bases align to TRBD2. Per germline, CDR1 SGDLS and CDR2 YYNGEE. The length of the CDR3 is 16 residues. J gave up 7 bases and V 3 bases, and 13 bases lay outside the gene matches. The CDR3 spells CASSDSRGGKWGTQYF. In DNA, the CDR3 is TGTGCCAGCAGCGACTCGCGGGGGGGCAAGTGGGGGACCCAGTACTTC. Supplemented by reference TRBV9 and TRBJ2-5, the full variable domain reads DSGVTQTPKHLITATGQRVTLRCSPRSGDLSVYWYQQSLDQGLQFLIQYYNGEERAKGNILERFSAQQFPDLHSELNLSSLELGDSALYFCASSDSRGGKWGTQYFGPGTRLLVL.

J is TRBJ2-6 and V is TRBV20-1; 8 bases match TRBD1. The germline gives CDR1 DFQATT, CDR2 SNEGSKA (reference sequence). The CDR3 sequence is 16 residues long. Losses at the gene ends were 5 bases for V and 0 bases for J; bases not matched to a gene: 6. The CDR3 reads CSAGGTGASGANVLTF. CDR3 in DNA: TGCAGTGCTGGAGGGACAGGAGCCTCTGGGGCCAACGTCCTGACTTTC.